The entry that follows covers one TCR beta chain sequence. This clonotype was observed once. The antigen this receptor binds is unknown. Base qualities are not provided; no much larger clone lies one nucleotide away. A single read makes a weak case. This specimen comes from a study of tumor-infiltrating lymphocytes in primary liver carcinoma (dated by TCRdb to about 2017). Regarding the study in general: The five patients, three men and two women aged 30 to 69 years, had hepatocellular carcinoma (four) or combined HCC and intrahepatic cholangiocarcinoma (one). The five patients had tumors of stage T1-T3 N0M0, with maximum diameters ranging from 4.2 to 10 cm. Each sample produced roughly 3.65 to 7.13 million productive TCRbeta reads, and read depth showed no significant difference between tissue types. Across five regions of each liver tumor, along with adjacent normal tissue and blood, the study brought together TCRbeta repertoire sequencing, expression microarrays and whole-exome sequencing. TCRbeta repertoire sequencing covered 35 specimens from 5 patients: about 25 tumor regions, 5 adjacent noncancerous liver tissues and 5 peripheral blood samples. To link TCRbeta repertoire diversity with the local molecular phenotype, the roughly 26 tumor region samples were profiled using Agilent mRNA microarrays. Technical replicate repertoires showed high reproducibility, with mean shared-clone rates near 0.89 and correlation coefficients above 0.98. What the authors observed across the whole study: With just a few patients in the study, the authors point out that the findings should be validated in a larger study. Only roughly 7-25% of top clones appeared in all five regions of a tumor, which suggests that tumor-infiltrating T cells are spatially heterogeneous. The top 250 clones made up a significantly larger repertoire fraction in tumors than in blood (p = 0.039). Because the samples were bulk and unsorted, CD4+ and CD8+ T cell repertoires could not be compared. Only the TCR beta chain was sequenced, so true repertoire diversity is likely underestimated because unpaired alpha chains were not captured. Repertoire overlap was found to be higher between tumor regions (mean roughly 35%) than between tumor-adjacent (about 17%) or tumor-blood (about 15%) pairs, consistent with antigen-driven expansion.

Without any cell sorting, total RNA and DNA were extracted together from around 20-30 mg of bulk tissue using the AllPrep DNA/RNA mini kit. Between November 2015 and March 2016, 4 or 5 patients in China with histopathologically diagnosed primary liver carcinoma had surgical resection. Patients had chronic HBV infection and were treatment-naive at sampling. Each tumor was sampled at five spatially separated regions: the tumor centre plus the superior, inferior, left-lateral and right-lateral poles. According to histology, viable tumor cells made up more than 80% of every tumor sample. Pieces of fresh tumor and adjacent tissue were cut in half, with one half kept in RNAlater at -80 degrees C and the other half sent for histology. V gives up 3 bases and J gives up 3 bases, and the segment between their germline ends measures 12 bases. Measured from the cysteine to the phenylalanine, the CDR3 is 15 residues long. The retained sequence is limited to the CDR3, 45 bases, with the frame set at the first base. Reading the germline V gene gives CDR1 MGHRA and CDR2 YSYEKL.

TCRbeta-specific cDNA was reverse-transcribed from approximately 500 ng total RNA using a constant-region primer and ProtoScript II reverse transcriptase. TCRbeta libraries were built with three nested multiplex PCR rounds, a slightly modified ARM-PCR procedure. Each of the first two PCR rounds ran for about 10 cycles and used multiplex TRBV1-TRBV30 forward primers together with a Cbeta reverse primer. Sample barcodes and Illumina adapters were added in a final 25-cycle PCR using Deep VentR polymerase. Before sequencing, amplicons of 200-500 bp were purified from gel using a QIAquick gel extraction kit. An Illumina HiSeq 2500 was used to sequence the TCRbeta amplicons with 250-bp paired-end reads. The authors' pipeline ran thus. Trimmomatic v0.33 was used to quality-trim the reads, and FLASH v1.2.11 was used to merge paired reads so that full CDR3 sequences could be recovered. V, D and J germline segments were assigned to the rearranged TCRbeta sequences by MiGEC v1.2.1b. Clonotype statistics and Shannon-Wiener diversity indices were computed with VDJtools v1.0.0. To cut down on sampling bias, every analysis after diversity analysis relied on just the 250 most abundant clonotypes from each sample. Through fastp at Q25 and MiXCR, TCRdb rebuilt clones from the public reads, retaining in-frame beta chains. Each entry is one CDR3 protein sequence, shown with its most common DNA and genes. The V and J calls and clone size are TCRdb's, not the authors'. The sample table shows about 54,000 distinct CDR3 sequences, and 70% to 75% are seen once. The ten most abundant clones make up around 25% of the sample.

This chain is built from TRBV4-1 and TRBJ1-3, with no confident D gene call. This sequence was found in a man aged 35-49 years with primary liver carcinoma and hepatitis B virus infection. Sequencing input: liver tumor tissue from sampling region 2. The sample's cell subset or site label, in plain terms: tumor region T2, inferior pole. The CDR3: CASSQEQTGGNTIYF. The bases read TGCGCCAGCAGCCAGGAGCAGACCGGTGGAAACACCATATATTTT.